This T cell receptor (beta chain) derives from a study of blood T cell repertoires in COVID-19. In the study overall: Samples representing acute and convalescent COVID-19 were sourced from the United States, Italy and Spain. T cells, B-cell-depleted T cells, or PBMCs supplied cDNA or gDNA.

As originally analysed: The authors estimated nucleated cell counts from reference gene primer amplification. The table came from immunoSEQ multiplex PCR; TCRdb's copy has only in-frame clones and leaves some out. That table is the source of V, J and clone size, and D and trimming were worked out from the DNA. The table records 85,000 to 120,000 clones, about 79% of them present only once. Seattle enrolled patients during active infection and tracked them longitudinally. V dropped 1 base and J dropped 4 bases, with 13 bases sitting between them. The V gene's germline CDR1 is LNHNV and CDR2 YYDKDF (reference sequence). The CDR3 totals 15 residues.

The origin of this receptor is a man older than 75 with COVID-19, enrolled during active disease. The V and J genes are TRBV15 and TRBJ2-5; tentatively, D is TRBD2 (6 bases). Sequencing used peripheral blood. CDR3 DNA: TGTGCCACCAGCAGAGCCCTGCGGGGAGGAGAGACCCAGTACTTC. Protein: CATSRALRGGETQYF.